Below are 15 T cell receptor beta chains sequenced from a single sample in a study of T cell changes during pregnancy in multiple sclerosis. Profiling relied on immunoSEQ multiplex PCR, and the TCRdb table lists in-frame clones only, not all of them. In the table there are 80,000 to 95,000 clones, 93% of which are singletons. This sample comprised peripheral blood, obtained in the third trimester of pregnancy. The receptors derive from a female donor in good health, enrolled as a control in a pregnancy study.

This clone was counted once. The V gene is TRBV7-2, the J gene TRBJ2-3, with 12 bases aligning to TRBD2. V lost 4 bases to trimming and J lost 4 bases; unmatched junction nucleotides: 12. This CDR3 contains 18 residues. In germline, CDR1 is SGHTA, CDR2 FQGNSA. The CDR3, as DNA: TGTGCCAGCAGCTCAGAGCTAGCGGGAGGGCGGCATCCAGATACGCAGTATTTT. Its translation is CASSSELAGGRHPDTQYF. The full variable domain, its missing parts supplied by reference TRBV7-2 and TRBJ2-3, is GAGVSQSPSNKVTEKGKDVELRCDPISGHTALYWYRQSLGQGLEFLIYFQGNSAPDKSGLPSDRFSAERTGGSVSTLTIQRTQQEDSAVYLCASSSELAGGRHPDTQYFGPGTRLTVL.

V and J are TRBV18 and TRBJ1-2, with a tentative D call TRBD1 (6 bases). The germline V gene encodes CDR1 KGHSH and CDR2 LQKENI. The V and J ends lost 6 bases and 7 bases respectively, with 18 bases between them. This CDR3 comprises 14 residues. The CDR3 region has the DNA TGTGCCAGCTCTTCGACTCGGGGGGGCTTTGGCTACACCTTC. Its translation: CASSSTRGGFGYTF.

The chain employs TRBV6-1 and TRBJ2-5, with D hard to call. This CDR3 is built from 15 residues. Germline V gene data show CDR1 as MNHNS and CDR2 as SASEGT. The V end was cut by 2 bases, the J end by 5 bases, with 15 bases between. CDR3 region: CASSEQTLMRETQYF. For the CDR3, the DNA is TGTGCCAGCAGTGAACAAACTCTGATGCGGGAGACCCAGTACTTC.

The V call is TRBV6-5, the J call TRBJ1-2; TRBD1 matches at 8 bases. J lost 3 bases, V lost 0 bases, and 3 bases had no gene match. CDR3 length equals 15 residues. Per germline, CDR1 MNHEY and CDR2 SVGAGI. The CDR3, as DNA: TGTGCCAGCAGTTACTCGACAGGGGCCTACTATGGCTACACCTTC. It is translated as CASSYSTGAYYGYTF.

As concerns this clone: A read error may produce the germline difference seen at one junction end. The rearrangement links TRBV6-5 to TRBJ2-7; 10 positions agree with TRBD1. The germline V gene encodes CDR1 MNHEY and CDR2 SVGAGI. The CDR3 runs to 13 residues. CDR3 in DNA: TGTGCCAGCAAGCCGTCGACAGGGGGCCAATATCACTTC. Translation gives CASKPSTGGQYHF.

The V gene is TRBV9, the J gene TRBJ2-7; D perhaps matches TRBD1 (9 bases). CDR3 length equals 15 residues. Germline V lookup: CDR1 SGDLS, CDR2 YYNGEE. Trimming left V 3 bases short and J 4 bases short, with 17 bases between. The CDR3, as DNA: TGTGCCAGCAGCGCGGGGGGGACAGGGTCGTACGAGCAGTACTTC. This gives the protein CASSAGGTGSYEQYF.

The chain uses TRBV30 and TRBJ2-5, with 8 bases fitting TRBD2. This CDR3 contains 14 residues. V was clipped by 4 bases and J by 5 bases; unmatched bases: 9. In germline, CDR1 is GTSNPN, CDR2 SVGIG (reference sequence). The CDR3: CAWIPGLVRETQYF. CDR3 sequence (DNA): TGTGCCTGGATTCCGGGACTAGTTAGGGAGACCCAGTACTTC.

This chain connects TRBV6-1 to TRBJ1-5; D is unclear. This CDR3 spans 14 amino acids. Trimming took off 7 bases at V and 9 bases at J, with 19 bases between the two ends. Germline loops: CDR1 MNHNS, CDR2 SASEGT. CDR3 nucleotides: TGTGCCAGCAAGTTTTATAAGGATCCGGGGCCCCAGCATTTT. It encodes CASKFYKDPGPQHF.

CDR3 DNA: TGTGCCAGCAGTTACTCCACGGGATTTACCGCGTTTTTT. Amino acids: CASSYSTGFTAFF. The V and J genes are TRBV6-5 and TRBJ2-2; possibly TRBD2 for D (5 bases). V lost 0 bases, J lost 16 bases, and 15 bases lay in between. CDR1 and CDR2 from the germline V gene are MNHEY and SVGAGI. The CDR3 consists of 13 residues.

The chain has TRBV5-1 and TRBJ2-5, with 10 bases that match TRBD1. This CDR3 spans 15 amino acids. Germline values: CDR1 SGHRS, CDR2 YFSETQ. V shed 4 bases, J shed 6 bases, and the junction held 9 bases outside the gene matches. CDR3 residues: CASSPTGGLPKTQYF. CDR3 DNA sequence: TGCGCCAGCAGCCCGACAGGGGGCCTTCCTAAGACCCAGTACTTC.

V and J are TRBV5-1 and TRBJ2-4; the match to TRBD1 covers 7 bases. CDR3 size: 13 residues. V was pared by 4 bases and J by 7 bases, with 5 bases of the junction left unmatched. Looked up from germline, CDR1 is SGHRS and CDR2 is YFSETQ. In DNA form, the CDR3 reads TGCGCCAGCAGCAAACAGGGGACGAACATTCAGTACTTC. It specifies CASSKQGTNIQYF.

The V call is TRBV28, the J call TRBJ2-2; the D is unclear. The CDR3 covers 14 residues. Germline assignment: CDR1 MDHEN and CDR2 SYDVKM. V dropped 7 bases and J dropped 6 bases, with 15 bases sitting between them. DNA for the CDR3: TGTGCCAGCATCTCTCTAGAATCCCCCGGGGAGCTGTTTTTT. Amino acids: CASISLESPGELFF.

The V call is TRBV5-1, the J call TRBJ2-6; possible D gene TRBD2, 6 bases. Trimming pared 0 bases from V and 0 bases from J, leaving 10 bases between. Germline V gene lookup returns CDR1 SGHRS and CDR2 YFSETQ. This CDR3 contains 17 residues. The CDR3, as DNA: TGCGCCAGCAGCTTGGTTGTGGGGGGCTCTGGGGCCAACGTCCTGACTTTC. Protein: CASSLVVGGSGANVLTF.

This chain joins TRBV6-1 and TRBJ2-1; a possible D gene is TRBD1 (6 bases). The V gene lost 1 base and the J gene lost 6 bases, with 13 bases spanning the gap. The CDR3 consists of 15 residues. From germline, CDR1 is MNHNS and CDR2 SASEGT. CDR3 nucleotide sequence: TGTGCCAGCAGTGAAGACAGGGTACCGTCCAATGAGCAGTTCTTC. It codes for CASSEDRVPSNEQFF.

The chain has TRBV6-6 and TRBJ2-3, with 14 bases aligning to TRBD2. Per germline, CDR1 MNHNY and CDR2 SVGAGI (reference sequence). V trimming: 6 bases; J trimming: 7 bases; junction bases outside the gene matches: 6. CDR3 length: 15 residues. This CDR3 reads CASRGTSGSAHTQYF. The CDR3 DNA sequence: TGTGCCAGCAGGGGGACTAGCGGGAGTGCACATACGCAGTATTTT.